The 5 T cell receptor beta chains presented below share a single source sample, sequenced in a study of blood T cell repertoires in COVID-19. Some clones are missing from TCRdb's copy, which holds only in-frame ones; the method was immunoSEQ multiplex PCR. The sample holds about 55,000 clones; roughly four fifths are singletons and the top ten take 1.9%. The sequencing sample was made of peripheral blood. The receptor set was obtained from a woman aged 55-69 years with acute or convalescent COVID-19.

Remarks on this clone: One junction end disagrees with the germline gene, perhaps due to a read error. This same CDR3 is encoded by further DNA sequences in the sample. The chain carries TRBV9 and TRBJ1-1, with 9 bases fitting TRBD1. The CDR3 sequence is 18 residues long. Germline-derived CDR1 and CDR2 are SGDLS and YYNGEE. The CDR3 is CASSTRMDRGDLNTEAFF. The CDR3 nucleotides read TGTGCCAGCAGCACGCGGATGGACAGGGGAGACCTGAACACTGAAGCCTTCTTT.

This chain connects TRBV5-4 to TRBJ2-1; TRBD1 is a possible D gene (5 bases). CDR3 length: 15 amino acids. Germline V lookup: CDR1 SGHNT, CDR2 YYREEE (reference sequence). V lost 4 bases and J lost 7, with 18 bases in between. The CDR3 nucleotides read TGTGCCAGCAGCGTTCCGAAGGGGCAGAAGAATGAGCAGTTCTTC. Translated: CASSVPKGQKNEQFF.

The V and J genes are TRBV18 and TRBJ1-3; D not resolved. Germline assignment: CDR1 KGHSH and CDR2 LQKENI. This CDR3 has 19 residues. Trimming pared 3 bases from V and 0 bases from J, leaving 21 bases between. The CDR3 loop reads CASSPGVPRDYISGNTIYF. The CDR3 DNA is TGTGCCAGCTCACCGGGAGTTCCGCGCGATTATATCTCTGGAAACACCATATATTTT. Complete variable domain (other parts from reference TRBV18 and TRBJ1-3): NAGVMQNPRHLVRRRGQEARLRCSPMKGHSHVYWYRQLPEEGLKFMVYLQKENIIDESGMPKERFSAEFPKEGPSILRIQQVVRGDSAAYFCASSPGVPRDYISGNTIYFGEGSWLTVV.

The chain links TRBV28 to TRBJ2-3, with TRBD2 matching over 11 bases. V was pared by 3 bases and J by 5 bases, with 7 bases of the junction left unmatched. This CDR3 spans 16 amino acids. Germline values: CDR1 MDHEN, CDR2 SYDVKM. DNA for the CDR3: TGTGCCAGCAGTTTTGGCCTAGCGGGGGGTTTAGATACGCAGTATTTT. As protein: CASSFGLAGGLDTQYF. Using reference TRBV28 and TRBJ2-3 for the parts outside the CDR3, the full variable domain is DVKVTQSSRYLVKRTGEKVFLECVQDMDHENMFWYRQDPGLGLRLIYFSYDVKMKEKGDIPEGYSVSREKKERFSLILESASTNQTSMYLCASSFGLAGGLDTQYFGPGTRLTVL.

The table lists this clone with a few counts. The chain joins TRBV19 to TRBJ1-2; 10 bases align to TRBD1. In germline, CDR1 is LNHDA, CDR2 SQIVND (reference sequence). This CDR3 region has 16 residues. Trimming cost V 5 bases and J 0 bases; bases outside gene matches: 6. CDR3 amino acids: CASSSRDRGPNYGYTF. Written as DNA, the CDR3 is TGTGCCAGTAGTTCGAGAGACAGGGGGCCTAACTATGGCTACACCTTC.